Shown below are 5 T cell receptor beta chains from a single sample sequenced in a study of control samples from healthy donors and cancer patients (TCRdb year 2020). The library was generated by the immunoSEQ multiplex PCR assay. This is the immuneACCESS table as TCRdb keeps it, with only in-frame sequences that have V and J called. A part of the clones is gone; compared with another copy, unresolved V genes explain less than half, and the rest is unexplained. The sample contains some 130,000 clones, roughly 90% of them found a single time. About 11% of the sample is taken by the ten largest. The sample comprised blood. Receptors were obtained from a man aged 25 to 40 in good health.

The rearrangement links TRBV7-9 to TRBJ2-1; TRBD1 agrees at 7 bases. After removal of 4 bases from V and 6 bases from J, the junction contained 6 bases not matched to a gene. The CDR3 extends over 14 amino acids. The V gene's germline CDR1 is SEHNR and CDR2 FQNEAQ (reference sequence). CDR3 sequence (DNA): TGTGCCAGCAGCTGGCAGGGGGTAGGCAATGAGCAGTTCTTC. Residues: CASSWQGVGNEQFF.

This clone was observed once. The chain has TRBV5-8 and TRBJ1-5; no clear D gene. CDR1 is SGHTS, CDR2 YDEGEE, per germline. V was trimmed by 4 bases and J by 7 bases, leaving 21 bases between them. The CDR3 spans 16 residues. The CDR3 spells CASSRADFPGIQPQHF. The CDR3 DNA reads TGTGCCAGCAGCAGGGCGGATTTCCCGGGGATCCAGCCCCAGCATTTT.

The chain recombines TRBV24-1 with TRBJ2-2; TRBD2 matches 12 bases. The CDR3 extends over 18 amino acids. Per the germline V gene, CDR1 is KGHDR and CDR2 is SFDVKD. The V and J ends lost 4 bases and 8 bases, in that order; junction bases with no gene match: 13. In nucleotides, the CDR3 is TGTGCCACCAGTGACCCCTCTAGCGGGAGGGGGTCTTCAGGGGAGCTGTTTTTT. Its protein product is CATSDPSSGRGSSGELFF.

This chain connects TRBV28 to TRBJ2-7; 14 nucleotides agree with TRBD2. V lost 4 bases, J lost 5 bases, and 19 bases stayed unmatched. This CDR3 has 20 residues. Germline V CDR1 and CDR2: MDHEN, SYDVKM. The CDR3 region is CASSSSPGLAGGALHDEQYF. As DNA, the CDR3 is TGTGCCAGCAGTTCCTCACCCGGACTAGCGGGAGGAGCCCTGCATGACGAGCAGTACTTC. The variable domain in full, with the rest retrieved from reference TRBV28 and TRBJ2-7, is DVKVTQSSRYLVKRTGEKVFLECVQDMDHENMFWYRQDPGLGLRLIYFSYDVKMKEKGDIPEGYSVSREKKERFSLILESASTNQTSMYLCASSSSPGLAGGALHDEQYFGPGTRLTVT.

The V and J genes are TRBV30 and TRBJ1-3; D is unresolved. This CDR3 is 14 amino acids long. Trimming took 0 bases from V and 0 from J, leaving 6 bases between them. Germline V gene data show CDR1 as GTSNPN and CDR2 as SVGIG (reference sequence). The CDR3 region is CAWSVLGSGNTIYF. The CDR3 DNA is TGTGCCTGGAGTGTCCTTGGCTCTGGAAACACCATATATTTT.